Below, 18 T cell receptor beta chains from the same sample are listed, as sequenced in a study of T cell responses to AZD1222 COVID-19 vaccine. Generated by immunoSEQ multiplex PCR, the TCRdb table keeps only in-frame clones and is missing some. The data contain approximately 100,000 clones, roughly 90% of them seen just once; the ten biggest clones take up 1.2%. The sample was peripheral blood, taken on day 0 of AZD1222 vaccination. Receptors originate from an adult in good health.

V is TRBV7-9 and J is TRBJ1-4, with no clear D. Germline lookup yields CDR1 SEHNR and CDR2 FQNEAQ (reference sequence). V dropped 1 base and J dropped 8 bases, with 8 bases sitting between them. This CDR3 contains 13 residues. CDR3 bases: TGTGCCAGCAGCTTAGTGGAGAAAGAAAAACTGTTTTTT. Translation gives CASSLVEKEKLFF.

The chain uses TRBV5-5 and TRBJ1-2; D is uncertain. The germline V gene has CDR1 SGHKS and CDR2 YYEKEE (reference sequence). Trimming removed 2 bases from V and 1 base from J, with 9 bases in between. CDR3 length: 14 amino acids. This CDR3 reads CASSLTADNYGYTF. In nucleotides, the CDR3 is TGTGCCAGCAGCTTAACAGCCGATAACTATGGCTACACCTTC.

CDR3 sequence reads: CASSLGSANTDTQYF. CDR3 sequence (DNA): TGCGCCAGCAGCTTGGGATCGGCCAACACAGATACGCAGTATTTT. The rearrangement links TRBV5-1 to TRBJ2-3; D call uncertain. The V and J ends lost 0 bases and 2 bases respectively, with 10 bases between them. The germline V gene has CDR1 SGHRS and CDR2 YFSETQ. The CDR3 consists of 15 residues.

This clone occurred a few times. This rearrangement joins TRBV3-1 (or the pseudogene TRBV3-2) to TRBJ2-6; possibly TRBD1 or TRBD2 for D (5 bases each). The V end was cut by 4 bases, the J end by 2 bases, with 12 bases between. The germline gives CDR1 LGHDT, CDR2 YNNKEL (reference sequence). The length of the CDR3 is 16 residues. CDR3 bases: TGTGCCAGCAGCCTCCCTCTGGGGGCTGGGGCCAACGTCCTGACTTTC. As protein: CASSLPLGAGANVLTF.

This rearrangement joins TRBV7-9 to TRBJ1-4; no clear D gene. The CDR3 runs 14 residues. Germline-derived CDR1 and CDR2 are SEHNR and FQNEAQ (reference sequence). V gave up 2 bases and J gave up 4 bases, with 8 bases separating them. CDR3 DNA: TGTGCCAGCAGCTTAATCGGGGATAATGAAAAACTGTTTTTT. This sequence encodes CASSLIGDNEKLFF.

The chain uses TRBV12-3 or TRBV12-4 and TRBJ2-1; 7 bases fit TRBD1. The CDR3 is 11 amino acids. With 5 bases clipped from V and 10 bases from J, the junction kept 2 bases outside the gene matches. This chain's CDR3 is CASSTGEEQFF. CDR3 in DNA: TGTGCCAGCAGTACAGGGGAGGAGCAGTTCTTC.

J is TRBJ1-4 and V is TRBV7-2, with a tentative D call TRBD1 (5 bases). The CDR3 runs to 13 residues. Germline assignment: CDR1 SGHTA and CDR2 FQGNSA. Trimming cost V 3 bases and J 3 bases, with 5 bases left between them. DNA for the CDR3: TGTGCCAGCAGCTTGGGACCTAATGAAAAACTGTTTTTT. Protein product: CASSLGPNEKLFF.

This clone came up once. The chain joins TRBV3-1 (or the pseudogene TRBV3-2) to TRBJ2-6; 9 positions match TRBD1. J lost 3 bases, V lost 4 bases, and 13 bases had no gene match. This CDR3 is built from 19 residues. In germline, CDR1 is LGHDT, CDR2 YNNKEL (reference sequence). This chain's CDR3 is CASSRTFENRGLGANVLTF. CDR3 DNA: TGTGCCAGCAGCCGCACCTTTGAGAACAGGGGGCTTGGGGCCAACGTCCTGACTTTC.

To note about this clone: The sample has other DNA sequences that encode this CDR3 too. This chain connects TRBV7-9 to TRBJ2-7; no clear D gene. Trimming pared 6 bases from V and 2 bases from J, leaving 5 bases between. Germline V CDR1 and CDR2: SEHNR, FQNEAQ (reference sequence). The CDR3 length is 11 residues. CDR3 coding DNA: TGTGCCAGCAGTTCTGCCTACGAGCAGTACTTC. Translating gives CASSSAYEQYF.

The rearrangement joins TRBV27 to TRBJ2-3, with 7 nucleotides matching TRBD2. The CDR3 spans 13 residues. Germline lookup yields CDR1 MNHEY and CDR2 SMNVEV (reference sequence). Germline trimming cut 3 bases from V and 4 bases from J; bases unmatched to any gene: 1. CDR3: CASSFGLADTQYF. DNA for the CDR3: TGTGCCAGCAGTTTCGGACTAGCAGATACGCAGTATTTT.

As DNA, the CDR3 is TGTGCCAGTAGTATAGACCCTAGCGGGCCAGAGCAGTTCTTC. Translating it yields CASSIDPSGPEQFF. This chain uses TRBV19 with TRBJ2-1, with 8 bases aligning to TRBD2. The V gene end was trimmed by 0 bases and the J gene end by 10 bases; junction bases not matched to a gene: 5. The CDR3 is 14 residues long. Germline CDR1 is LNHDA and CDR2 is SQIVND (reference sequence).

CDR3 bases: TGTGCCAGCAGCTTTAGGCAGGGAGAGGAAAAACTGTTTTTT. Translated, it gives CASSFRQGEEKLFF. The chain couples TRBV7-9 to TRBJ1-4, with TRBD1 as a possible D gene (5 bases). This CDR3 has 14 amino acids. Germline V gene lookup returns CDR1 SEHNR and CDR2 FQNEAQ (reference sequence). Trimming left V 3 bases short and J 8 bases short, with 13 bases between.

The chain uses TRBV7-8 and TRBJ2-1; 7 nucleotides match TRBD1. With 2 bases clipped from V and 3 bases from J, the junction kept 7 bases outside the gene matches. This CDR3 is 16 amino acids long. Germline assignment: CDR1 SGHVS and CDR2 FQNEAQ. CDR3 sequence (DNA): TGTGCCAGCAGCTTATGGGTGCCAGGGGGCTACAATGAGCAGTTCTTC. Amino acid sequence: CASSLWVPGGYNEQFF.

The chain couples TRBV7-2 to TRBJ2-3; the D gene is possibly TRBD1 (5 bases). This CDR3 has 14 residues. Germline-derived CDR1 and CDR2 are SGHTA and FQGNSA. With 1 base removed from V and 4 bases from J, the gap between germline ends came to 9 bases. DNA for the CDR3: TGTGCCAGCAGCTTAGACAGGCTCTCAGATACGCAGTATTTT. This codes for CASSLDRLSDTQYF.

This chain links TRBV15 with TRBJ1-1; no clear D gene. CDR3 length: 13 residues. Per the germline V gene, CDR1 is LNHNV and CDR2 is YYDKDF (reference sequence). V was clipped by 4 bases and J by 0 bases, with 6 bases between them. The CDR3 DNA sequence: TGTGCCACCAGCAAAGAACTGAACACTGAAGCTTTCTTT. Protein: CATSKELNTEAFF.

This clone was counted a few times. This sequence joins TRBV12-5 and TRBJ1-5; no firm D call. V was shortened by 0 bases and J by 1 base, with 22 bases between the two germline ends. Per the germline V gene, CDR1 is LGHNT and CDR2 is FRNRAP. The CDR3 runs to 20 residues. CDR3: CASGLVPGGREARSNQPQHF. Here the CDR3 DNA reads TGTGCTAGTGGTTTGGTACCGGGCGGCCGGGAGGCCCGAAGCAATCAGCCCCAGCATTTT.

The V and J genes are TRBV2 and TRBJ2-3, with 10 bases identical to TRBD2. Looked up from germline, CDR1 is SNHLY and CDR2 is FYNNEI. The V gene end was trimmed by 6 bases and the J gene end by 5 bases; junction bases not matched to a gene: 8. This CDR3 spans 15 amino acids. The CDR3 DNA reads TGTGCCAGCAGAGTCAGCGGGGGGGCCGGAGATACGCAGTATTTT. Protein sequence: CASRVSGGAGDTQYF.

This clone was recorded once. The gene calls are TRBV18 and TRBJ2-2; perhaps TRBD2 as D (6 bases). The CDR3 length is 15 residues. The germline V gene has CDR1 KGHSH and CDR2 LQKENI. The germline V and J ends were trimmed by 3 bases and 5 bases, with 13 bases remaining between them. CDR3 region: CASSPGTPSTGELFF. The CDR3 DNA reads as TGTGCCAGCTCACCTGGGACTCCTTCAACCGGGGAGCTGTTTTTT.